This T cell receptor beta chain was captured by sequencing in a study of siplizumab effects on memory and regulatory T cells. Here immunoSEQ multiplex PCR was the method, and the copy in TCRdb shows in-frame clones only, minus some. The sample includes 98,000 or so clones, over 90% of them seen just once. Trimming took off 4 bases at V and 4 bases at J, with 12 bases between the two ends. The CDR3 has 14 amino acids. CDR1 SGDLS and CDR2 YYNGEE come from the germline V gene. The sample consisted of Tregs sorted from blood. The source of this sequence is a human donor in good health. The rearrangement joins TRBV9 to TRBJ2-1; weak D call: TRBD2 (5 bases). DNA of the CDR3: TGTGCCAGCAGCCCCCCGCGAGGGTACAATGAGCAGTTCTTC. Encoded protein: CASSPPRGYNEQFF.